The clone carrying this TCR beta chain was observed at least ten times. Its specificity is unknown. Gene names refer to mouse genes. Read sequence stops 4 residues before the CDR3 end, and the germline J gene provides the missing end. The data stem from a study of CD8+ T cells in alopecia areata. Study observations and caveats: Higher clonality than in normal scalp was seen in lesional scalp, especially alopecia totalis/universalis.

Scientists pooled cutaneous lymph node cells and sorted them on CD4, CD8alpha, NKG2D, NKG2ACE and other markers. Per the germline V gene, CDR1 is LGHNA and CDR2 is YNLKQL (reference sequence). This CDR3 has 15 residues. V dropped 4 bases and J dropped 2; count of bases not matched to a gene: 7. cDNA prepared by RNA extraction and subsequent reverse transcription served as the template for sequencing. TCRdb keeps only in-frame clones here, not all; method: immunoSEQ multiplex PCR. The sample has some 5,500 clones, none seen only once. Material: CD8+ T cells sorted from a lymph node. The receptor was derived from a C3H/HeJ mouse with alopecia areata. For this strain, the MHC haplotype corresponds to H2-k. This chain connects TRBV5 to TRBJ2-7, with 8 bases lining up with TRBD2. CDR3 sequence reads: CASSPRGGAPYEQYF. The covered CDR3 bases are TGTGCCAGCAGCCCTCGGGGGGGCGCCCCCTAT.